The present T cell receptor beta chain was sequenced within a study of cytomegalovirus exposure and HLA in healthy donors. General study results and limits: Within an earlier analysis, most TCR beta V segments proved productive either about 90% or about 30% of the time.

Notes on this clone: Its matching antigen is unknown. One end of the junction fails to match germline, which may point to a read error.

CDR1 is LNHDA and CDR2 is SQIVND in the germline V gene (reference sequence). The CDR3 contains 17 residues. The PCR contained 60 Vbeta and 13 Jbeta primers. Only in-frame clones appear in the TCRdb table, and some are missing; sequencing was by immunoSEQ multiplex PCR. The data contain 150,000 or so clones, about 80% of them seen just once; the ten biggest clones take up approximately 5.7%. This TCR was recovered from a man aged 30-40 years in good health and CMV-seropositive. Sequenced input: PBMCs. The rearrangement uses TRBV19 and TRBJ2-3, with 7 bases lining up with TRBD2. The chain's CDR3 is CASSIGPIQGGLDTQYF. CDR3 bases: TGTGCCAGTAGTATTGGTCCTATCCAGGGAGGGTTGGATACGCAATATTTT.